This entry is about one TCR beta chain. The antigen is not known. This entry comes from a study of cytomegalovirus exposure and HLA in healthy donors. About the study: Of the donors genotyped, several hundred in all, about 82% fell in the Caucasian-associated ancestry cluster.

PCR involved 60 Vbeta and 13 Jbeta primers. Profiling relied on immunoSEQ multiplex PCR, and the TCRdb table lists in-frame clones only, not all of them. The sample has 150,000 to 200,000 clones; approximately 80% are singletons. General study points: TCR beta V- and J-gene trimming was later associated with a missense DCLRE1C variant.

From germline, CDR1 is SGHRS and CDR2 YFSETQ. The CDR3 has 14 amino acids. V gave up 0 bases and J gave up 8 bases; unmatched junction bases: 5. The chain links TRBV5-1 to TRBJ1-2; 9 positions match TRBD1. The sample was PBMCs. The source is a woman in her thirties in good health and CMV-seropositive. CDR3 protein: CASSLGTGAIGYTF. The CDR3 nucleotides are TGCGCCAGCAGCTTGGGGACAGGGGCGATCGGCTACACCTTC.